This is a list of T cell receptor beta chains from one sample in a study of blood T cell repertoires in COVID-19. Assay used: immunoSEQ multiplex PCR; TCRdb lists only in-frame clones, some missing. The sample includes roughly 120,000 clones, about two thirds of them seen just once. The sequenced material came from peripheral blood. The receptors stem from a human donor with acute or convalescent COVID-19. The donor label of this sample is uncertain. CDR3s include the opening cysteine and the closing phenylalanine or tryptophan. Each record gives: V gene, CDR3 protein.

v_call: TRBV6-5
cdr3_aa: CASSQGGTQPQHF

v_call: TRBV1
cdr3_aa: CTSSQGIGQGKNIQYF

v_call: TRBV10-3
cdr3_aa: CAISGGPLYGYTF

v_call: TRBV7-9
cdr3_aa: CASSLGGPETGELFF

v_call: TRBV24-1
cdr3_aa: CATSDLPDRGYTF

v_call: TRBV27
cdr3_aa: CASRRDSYYSNQPQHF

v_call: TRBV6-6
cdr3_aa: CASSYSEDRGRGPLHF

v_call: TRBV28
cdr3_aa: CASDGAAAEDTEAFF

v_call: TRBV4-2
cdr3_aa: CASSFGQGTYTQYF

v_call: TRBV18
cdr3_aa: CASSQGTSYGYTF

v_call: TRBV6-5
cdr3_aa: CASSRTADGDQPQHF

v_call: TRBV7-6
cdr3_aa: CASSLRQGSYNEQFF

v_call: TRBV7-3
cdr3_aa: CASSSQVDDEQYF

v_call: TRBV30
cdr3_aa: CAWSVPRQSSGNTIYF

v_call: TRBV3-1/TRBV3-2
cdr3_aa: CASSQGTRSYNEQFF

v_call: TRBV29-1
cdr3_aa: CSVKGQGGGTQYF

v_call: TRBV19
cdr3_aa: CASSISGTKGETQYF

v_call: TRBV7-2
cdr3_aa: CASSFGTESYGYTF

v_call: TRBV2
cdr3_aa: CASNRDRNQPQHF

v_call: TRBV5-1
cdr3_aa: CASSIPQGAQVLTF

v_call: TRBV3-1/TRBV3-2
cdr3_aa: CASSLRAGSGANVLTF

v_call: TRBV7-9
cdr3_aa: CASSLDMNTEAFF

v_call: TRBV28
cdr3_aa: CASQAGQGGAYEQYF

v_call: TRBV6-5
cdr3_aa: CASTDGENTEAFF

v_call: TRBV7-8
cdr3_aa: CASSPGHENTEAFF

v_call: TRBV2
cdr3_aa: CASSETSGNQETQYF

v_call: TRBV21-1
cdr3_aa: CASRMARDRERPQHF

v_call: TRBV6-5
cdr3_aa: CASNPGRENTEAFF

v_call: TRBV29-1
cdr3_aa: CSVGTPGNTGELFF

v_call: TRBV6-5
cdr3_aa: CARAGLAGGQMAQYF

v_call: TRBV30
cdr3_aa: CAWRGGSYGYTF

v_call: TRBV11-2
cdr3_aa: CASSPFETGEENTEAFF

v_call: TRBV4-1
cdr3_aa: CASSHPGQKQETQYF

v_call: TRBV9
cdr3_aa: CASSAKLAGITDTQYF

v_call: TRBV19
cdr3_aa: CASSRQATIRMNTEAFF

v_call: TRBV28
cdr3_aa: CASSLLPQLDYGYTF

v_call: TRBV6-1
cdr3_aa: CASSEVLGTGDAKLFF

v_call: TRBV11-3
cdr3_aa: CASRIKTGGGYGYTF

v_call: TRBV6-5
cdr3_aa: CASSTRDRRPEAFF

v_call: TRBV27
cdr3_aa: CASSSGRTDTEAFF

v_call: TRBV3-1/TRBV3-2
cdr3_aa: CASSHSLRTSYEQYF

v_call: TRBV29-1
cdr3_aa: CSVEDRGSEAFF

v_call: TRBV6-5
cdr3_aa: CASSSPGQGRNTIYF

v_call: TRBV6-5
cdr3_aa: CASPGDRVPYEQYF

v_call: TRBV6-5
cdr3_aa: CASIKPGTGEQYF

v_call: TRBV21-1
cdr3_aa: CASIPRGQGDSPLHF

v_call: TRBV7-2
cdr3_aa: CASSVNGGAIYNEQFF

v_call: TRBV12-3/TRBV12-4
cdr3_aa: CASTIHNQETQYF

v_call: TRBV18
cdr3_aa: CASSPLIENTEAFF

v_call: TRBV6-2/TRBV6-3
cdr3_aa: CASSYISSKETQYF

v_call: TRBV5-1
cdr3_aa: CASSLIGEGTDTQYF

v_call: TRBV29-1
cdr3_aa: CSVEPLEGALLSGANVLTF

v_call: TRBV30
cdr3_aa: CAWSFLAGVGTDTQYF

v_call: TRBV7-9
cdr3_aa: CASSRPRTDLYNEQFF

v_call: TRBV5-6
cdr3_aa: CASSLMTGNQPQHF

v_call: TRBV5-1
cdr3_aa: CASSFTESPGYTEAFF

v_call: TRBV5-1
cdr3_aa: CASSLGWGDADTEAFF

v_call: TRBV5-8
cdr3_aa: CASSTRLAGGSNTGELFF

v_call: TRBV19
cdr3_aa: CASSIPFRTSGGPSANTGELFF

v_call: TRBV19
cdr3_aa: CASTGQVSGNTIYF